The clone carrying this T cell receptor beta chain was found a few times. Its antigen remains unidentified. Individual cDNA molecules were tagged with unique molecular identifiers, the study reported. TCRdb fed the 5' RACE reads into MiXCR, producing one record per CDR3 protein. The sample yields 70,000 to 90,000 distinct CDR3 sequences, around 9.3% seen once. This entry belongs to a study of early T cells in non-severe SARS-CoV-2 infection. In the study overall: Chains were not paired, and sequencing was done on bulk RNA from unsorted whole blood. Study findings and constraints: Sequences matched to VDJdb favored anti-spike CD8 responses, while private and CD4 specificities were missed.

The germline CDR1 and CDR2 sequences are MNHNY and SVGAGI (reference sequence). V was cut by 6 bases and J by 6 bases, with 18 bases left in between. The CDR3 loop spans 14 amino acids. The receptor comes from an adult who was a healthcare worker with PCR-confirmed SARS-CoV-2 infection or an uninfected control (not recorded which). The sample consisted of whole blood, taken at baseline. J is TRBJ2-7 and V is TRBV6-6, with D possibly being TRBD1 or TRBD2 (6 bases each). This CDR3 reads CASSPGDWLGEQYF. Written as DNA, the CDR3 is TGTGCCAGCAGCCCAGGGGACTGGCTTGGCGAGCAGTACTTC.